The 22 T cell receptor beta chains below come from one sample, sequenced in a study of a mutant IDH1 vaccine in newly diagnosed glioma. The time point here: week 47, end of study. A single vaccine dose contained 300 ug of mutant IDH1 20-mer peptide, and topical imiquimod was used with it. Profiling relied on immunoSEQ multiplex PCR, and the TCRdb table lists in-frame clones only, not all of them. Of about 50,000 clones in the sample, less than 80% were seen once. No cognate antigen is known for these TCRs. Source: PBMCs, taken from a glioma patient whose treatment included an IDH1 peptide vaccine. These TCRs come from a man aged 50 to 59 with glioma.

J is TRBJ2-4 and V is TRBV2; D assignment may be TRBD1 or TRBD2 (5 bases each). V was pared by 2 bases and J by 8 bases, with 10 bases between. CDR1 and CDR2 (germline): SNHLY, FYNNEI. The CDR3 sequence is 13 residues long. The CDR3, as DNA: TGTGCCAGCAGTGAATTAGAGGGGTACATTCAGTACTTC. Protein product: CASSELEGYIQYF.

The V call is TRBV6-5, the J call TRBJ1-2; D unclear. Trimming removed 6 bases at V and 0 bases at J, with 14 bases between. CDR3 length: 15 amino acids. Germline CDR1 and CDR2: MNHEY and SVGAGI. Written as DNA, the CDR3 is TGTGCCAGCAGCCGCGCGACCGGAGCTAACTATGGCTACACCTTC. Protein: CASSRATGANYGYTF.

This clone was detected only once. The chain is built from TRBV10-3 and TRBJ1-5; D possibly corresponds to TRBD1 (6 bases). Trimming cost V 9 bases and J 6 bases, with 18 bases left between them. The CDR3 length is 14 residues. In germline, CDR1 is ENHRY, CDR2 SYGVKD. This CDR3 is CAIASQGPSQPQHF. CDR3 nucleotides: TGTGCCATAGCTTCCCAGGGGCCAAGTCAGCCCCAGCATTTT.

The chain links TRBV19 to TRBJ1-2; D is perhaps TRBD1 (6 bases). Trimming removed 2 bases from V and 8 bases from J, with 12 bases in between. Germline CDR1 is LNHDA and CDR2 is SQIVND (reference sequence). CDR3 size: 13 residues. DNA for the CDR3: TGTGCCAGTAGTATAAAGGCAGGGGACGGCTACACCTTC. This sequence encodes CASSIKAGDGYTF.

V gene TRBV5-1 combines with J gene TRBJ1-1; D gene unclear. Germline V CDR1 and CDR2: SGHRS, YFSETQ. Trimming took off 7 bases at V and 1 base at J, with 11 bases between the two ends. The CDR3 is made up of 13 amino acids. The CDR3 DNA follows: TGCGCCAGCCAGCAACTACCGAACACTGAAGCTTTCTTT. It translates to CASQQLPNTEAFF.

The rearrangement joins TRBV27 to TRBJ2-7; 8 positions agree with TRBD1. There are 15 residues in the CDR3. The J segment lost 0 bases and the V segment lost 6 bases, leaving 7 bases of the junction unmatched. Germline V CDR1 and CDR2: MNHEY, SMNVEV (reference sequence). The CDR3 nucleotides read TGTGCCAGCAGGGCAACAGGGGGGTTCTCCTACGAGCAGTACTTC. It yields the protein CASRATGGFSYEQYF.

This clone occurred a few times. V usage is TRBV2 and J usage is TRBJ2-3, with D uncertain. Trimming cost V 0 bases and J 2 bases, with 6 bases left between them. Germline V lookup: CDR1 SNHLY, CDR2 FYNNEI. The CDR3 is 14 residues long. The CDR3 DNA reads as TGTGCCAGCAGTGAAGCGGGATACACAGATACGCAGTATTTT. Protein product: CASSEAGYTDTQYF.

This chain joins TRBV7-8 and TRBJ1-6; tentatively, D is TRBD1 (5 bases). Germline CDR1 reads SGHVS; CDR2 reads FQNEAQ. The CDR3 sequence is 14 residues long. The V end lost 2 bases, the J end lost 7 bases, and 9 bases lay between the germline ends. CDR3 sequence (DNA): TGTGCCAGCAGCTTACCGGGGGGAAATTCACCCCTCCACTTT. Protein: CASSLPGGNSPLHF. Full variable domain (remainder filled in from reference TRBV7-8 and TRBJ1-6): GAGVSQSPRYKVAKRGQDVALRCDPISGHVSLFWYQQALGQGPEFLTYFQNEAQLDKSGLPSDRFFAERPEGSVSTLKIQRTQQEDSAVYLCASSLPGGNSPLHFGNGTRLTVT.

This clone was seen a few times. The chain employs TRBV7-2 and TRBJ1-2; maybe TRBD1 (5 bases). Per the germline V gene, CDR1 is SGHTA and CDR2 is FQGNSA. Trimming took 1 base from V and 5 from J, leaving 14 bases between them. The CDR3 spans 15 residues. DNA for the CDR3: TGTGCCAGCAGCTTAGGAACGGGGACGGCTTATGGCTACACCTTC. Its translation: CASSLGTGTAYGYTF. Variable domain in full (rest from reference TRBV7-2 and TRBJ1-2): GAGVSQSPSNKVTEKGKDVELRCDPISGHTALYWYRQSLGQGLEFLIYFQGNSAPDKSGLPSDRFSAERTGGSVSTLTIQRTQQEDSAVYLCASSLGTGTAYGYTFGSGTRLTVV.

The chain couples TRBV10-3 to TRBJ2-2; D may be TRBD1 (6 bases). CDR3 size: 14 residues. Germline V gene lookup returns CDR1 ENHRY and CDR2 SYGVKD. The V end was cut by 9 bases, the J end by 0 bases, with 11 bases between. The CDR3 here is CAISGQTNTGELFF. The CDR3 bases are TGTGCCATTTCGGGACAAACGAACACCGGGGAGCTGTTTTTT.

This clone appeared once. The gene calls are TRBV19 and TRBJ2-7; D is perhaps TRBD1 or TRBD2 (5 bases each). The CDR3 totals 14 residues. Germline V gives CDR1 LNHDA, CDR2 SQIVND (reference sequence). The V end was cut by 5 bases, the J end by 4 bases, with 15 bases between. Here the CDR3 DNA reads TGTGCCAGTAGTCGGGACGGAGTAAGTTACGAGCAGTACTTC. Amino acid sequence: CASSRDGVSYEQYF.

The chain joins TRBV7-2 to TRBJ1-1; unclear D gene. Trimming shortened V by 5 bases and J by 4 bases, and 17 bases separated the two germline ends. Looked up from germline, CDR1 is SGHTA and CDR2 is FQGNSA. The CDR3 has 15 residues. The CDR3 loop reads CASSPDAERSTEAFF. The CDR3 DNA sequence: TGTGCCAGCAGCCCGGACGCGGAGCGGAGCACTGAAGCTTTCTTT.

There are a few counts of this clone. The rearrangement joins TRBV27 to TRBJ1-5; D possibly corresponds to TRBD1 (5 bases). V lost 5 bases and J 7 bases, leaving 21 bases between the germline ends. The CDR3 covers 16 residues. Germline-derived CDR1 and CDR2 are MNHEY and SMNVEV (reference sequence). The CDR3 here is CASSPRGTGGGQPQHF. The CDR3 DNA reads as TGTGCCAGCAGTCCCCGCGGGACGGGAGGAGGACAGCCCCAGCATTTT.

The chain recombines TRBV14 with TRBJ1-1; D may be TRBD1 (5 bases). Germline CDR1 reads SGHDN; CDR2 reads FVKESK. The CDR3 covers 13 residues. V was trimmed by 6 bases and J by 4 bases, leaving 12 bases between them. The CDR3 nucleotides read TGTGCCAGCAGACATCAGGGTCTCACTGAAGCTTTCTTT. As protein: CASRHQGLTEAFF.

Only a few counts were recorded for this clone. The V gene is TRBV9, the J gene TRBJ1-1; TRBD1 agrees at 8 bases. Trimming at V came to 3 bases and at J to 0 bases, leaving 4 bases not matched to a gene. Per germline, CDR1 SGDLS and CDR2 YYNGEE. CDR3 length: 15 amino acids. The CDR3 nucleotides are TGTGCCAGCAGCGCCCACAGGGGGGTGAACACTGAAGCTTTCTTT. Its translation: CASSAHRGVNTEAFF.

The chain is built from TRBV28 and TRBJ2-7, with TRBD2 matching 12 bases. Unmatched junction bases numbered 6, after V lost 6 bases and J lost 3 bases. CDR3 length: 15 amino acids. Germline values: CDR1 MDHEN, CDR2 SYDVKM. CDR3 sequence reads: CASRQLAGGRYEQYF. CDR3 coding DNA: TGTGCCAGCAGACAACTAGCGGGGGGCCGCTACGAGCAGTACTTC.

This clone is medium-sized by share. The CDR3 protein is CASRDEGPNTEAFF. CDR3 DNA: TGTGCCAGTAGGGACGAGGGACCCAACACTGAAGCTTTCTTT. V is TRBV19 and J is TRBJ1-1; TRBD1 is a possible D gene (5 bases). The CDR3 runs 14 residues. The V gene lost 6 bases and the J gene lost 2 bases, with 13 bases spanning the gap. Germline V gene lookup returns CDR1 LNHDA and CDR2 SQIVND (reference sequence).

This clone was detected only once. This sequence joins TRBV5-1 and TRBJ1-5, with TRBD1 matching over 10 bases. Germline V gene lookup returns CDR1 SGHRS and CDR2 YFSETQ. The CDR3 spans 15 residues. With V trimmed by 5 bases and J by 5 bases, 7 bases remained unmatched. The CDR3 nucleotides read TGCGCCAGCAGTTTAGGACAGGGGGGAGATCAGCCCCAGCATTTT. Translating it yields CASSLGQGGDQPQHF. The whole variable domain, filled in from reference TRBV5-1 and TRBJ1-5, reads KAGVTQTPRYLIKTRGQQVTLSCSPISGHRSVSWYQQTPGQGLQFLFEYFSETQRNKGNFPGRFSGRQFSNSRSEMNVSTLELGDSALYLCASSLGQGGDQPQHFGDGTRLSIL.

V is TRBV5-1 and J is TRBJ1-1; D not resolved. The CDR3 is 12 residues long. V dropped 0 bases and J dropped 12 bases, with 12 bases sitting between them. Germline V gene sequence: CDR1 SGHRS, CDR2 YFSETQ. The CDR3 DNA follows: TGCGCCAGCAGCTTGGCGGGTACAGTTCCTTTCTTT. It translates to CASSLAGTVPFF.

J is TRBJ1-4 and V is TRBV6-6; D may be TRBD1 (5 bases). Trimming left V 8 bases short and J 8 bases short, with 12 bases between. Per the germline V gene, CDR1 is MNHNY and CDR2 is SVGAGI (reference sequence). The CDR3 totals 12 residues. The CDR3 here is CASGGGKEKLFF. The CDR3 nucleotides read TGTGCCAGCGGGGGTGGTAAGGAAAAACTGTTTTTT.

In this sample, this clone turned up a few times. J is TRBJ1-2 and V is TRBV7-2; D unresolved. Looked up from germline, CDR1 is SGHTA and CDR2 is FQGNSA. The CDR3 length is 16 residues. The germline V and J ends were trimmed by 1 base and 0 bases, with 12 bases remaining between them. CDR3 sequence (DNA): TGTGCCAGCAGCTTAGGGGGTGCGGTGTCTAACTATGGCTACACCTTC. It yields the protein CASSLGGAVSNYGYTF.

This clone showed up just a few times. The J gene is TRBJ2-7, the V gene TRBV5-1; TRBD1 or TRBD2 may be the D gene (5 bases each). The length of the CDR3 is 15 residues. The V end was cut by 0 bases, the J end by 3 bases, with 13 bases between. Germline V gene lookup returns CDR1 SGHRS and CDR2 YFSETQ. Written as DNA, the CDR3 is TGCGCCAGCAGCTTGGCCCAGGGAGAAGGCTACGAGCAGTACTTC. Amino acids: CASSLAQGEGYEQYF.